The source of this TCR beta chain is a study of cytomegalovirus exposure and HLA in healthy donors. Study-level results: Immune exposure information comprised only CMV serostatus. Reports credit the classifier with highly specific, highly sensitive diagnosis of cytomegalovirus status.

Germline-derived CDR1 and CDR2 are MNHEY and SMNVEV (reference sequence). Trimming took 3 bases from V and 1 from J, leaving 19 bases between them. There are 17 residues in the CDR3. In the PCR, 60 Vbeta and 13 Jbeta primers were used. Here immunoSEQ multiplex PCR was the method, and the copy in TCRdb shows in-frame clones only, minus some. The sample holds approximately 85,000 clones, roughly 60% seen once. Comments on this clone: Its antigen is undetermined.

Input material: PBMCs. This receptor was identified in a woman aged 25 to 45 in good health and CMV-seropositive. This chain links TRBV27 with TRBJ2-7, with D possibly being TRBD1 (5 bases). This CDR3 is CASSFSVVVGQSYEQYF. The CDR3 DNA reads TGTGCCAGCAGTTTCTCCGTAGTGGTGGGGCAGTCCTACGAGCAGTACTTC.